The source of this T cell receptor beta chain is a study of identical twins. Whole-study results and caveats: Reduced insertions were recorded for abundant cord blood beta clonotypes, with no such pattern in memory repertoires.

TCRdb fed the 5' RACE reads into MiXCR, producing one record per CDR3 protein. The data show about 530,000 distinct CDR3 sequences, with about a fifth seen just once and about 0.48% held by the top ten. In its sample, this clonotype was seen a few times. Its target is not known. Germline V gives CDR1 SQVTM, CDR2 ANQGSEA. This CDR3 comprises 12 residues. With 3 bases clipped from V and 4 bases from J, the junction kept 1 base outside the gene matches. The sample was also reused in another study, on yellow fever vaccine responses in identical twins.

Sequencing was performed on CD4+ T cells sorted from blood. This TCR derives from a woman aged 18-29 years in good health. The chain carries TRBV29-1 and TRBJ2-5, with 8 bases lining up with TRBD1. The CDR3 coding sequence is TGCAGCGTTGAGGACAGGGCAGAGACCCAGTACTTC. Translating gives CSVEDRAETQYF.